This T cell receptor (beta chain) was obtained from a study of shared clonotypes between healthy human individuals. Study at large: Researchers assigned three CD4 naive, three CD4 memory, two CD8 naive and one CD8 memory plate to each donor. Study outcomes and limitations: Naive subsets typically showed greater estimated richness than memory subsets.

Partitioning of CD4+ cells yielded a CD45RA+ naive subset and a CD45RA-negative memory subset. Assay: immunoSEQ multiplex PCR; the TCRdb copy retains only in-frame clones and omits some. The profile shows 2 million to 3 million clones, 93% of them singletons. In regard to this clone: Its antigen remains unknown.

The CDR3 runs 13 residues. Germline V gene sequence: CDR1 MDHEN, CDR2 SYDVKM. The V and J ends lost 5 bases and 1 base respectively, with 8 bases between them. The origin of this receptor is a man between 18 and 35 years old in good health. Some clones in this sample may be carry-over from other donors' samples. V usage is TRBV28 and J usage is TRBJ2-5; D may be TRBD1 (6 bases). Specimen: naive CD4+ T cells from PBMCs. Documented subset: CD45RA+ positively selected. In DNA form, the CDR3 reads TGTGCCAGCAGTGCAGGGGCCCAAGAGACCCAGTACTTC. Its protein is CASSAGAQETQYF.